This T cell receptor beta chain was captured in a study of blood T cell repertoires in COVID-19. About the study: COVID-19 samples, acute and convalescent, were from the United States, Italy and Spain. Sample material is recorded as cDNA or gDNA derived from T cells, B-cell-depleted T cells, or PBMCs.

As processed by the authors: Counts of nucleated cells, estimated from reference gene primer amplification, were obtained. The repertoire was sequenced with immunoSEQ multiplex PCR; TCRdb's copy has only in-frame clones and lacks some. V, J and clone size are those of that table, while D and trimming were read from the DNA. The sample records around 180,000 clones, about 87% being singletons. Germline CDR1 reads MNHEY; CDR2 reads SVGAGI. Trimming pared 5 bases from V and 1 base from J, leaving 6 bases between. The CDR3 contains 14 residues. The rearrangement joins TRBV6-5 to TRBJ2-6, with D maybe TRBD1 (5 bases). Source material: peripheral blood. The TCR originated in a man aged 55-75 years with acute or convalescent COVID-19. DNA for the CDR3: TGTGCCAGCAGTAGACAGTCTGGGGCCAACGTCCTGACTTTC. It encodes CASSRQSGANVLTF.